The 14 T cell receptor beta chains below all came from one sample that was sequenced in a study of cytomegalovirus exposure and HLA in healthy donors. 60 Vbeta and 13 Jbeta primers were used in PCR. TCRdb's table, derived via immunoSEQ multiplex PCR, lists solely in-frame clones and lacks some. The table lists more than 60,000 clones, 84% of them singletons, with 15% to 20% in the top ten. The sample consisted of PBMCs. All receptors come from a man aged 65-85 years in good health and CMV-seropositive.

The gene calls are TRBV29-1 and TRBJ2-7, with 8 bases lining up with TRBD2. V lost 1 base and J lost 3; bases outside the gene matches: 5. The CDR3 loop spans 14 amino acids. Germline V gene lookup returns CDR1 SQVTM and CDR2 ANQGSEA. The CDR3 here is CSVEGLAGIYEQYF. The CDR3 DNA follows: TGCAGCGTTGAAGGGTTAGCGGGGATCTACGAGCAGTACTTC.

This chain links TRBV27 with TRBJ2-7; 7 nucleotides match TRBD2. The CDR3 is 14 amino acids. Per the germline V gene, CDR1 is MNHEY and CDR2 is SMNVEV (reference sequence). V shed 3 bases, J shed 2 bases, and the junction held 4 bases outside the gene matches. The chain's CDR3 is CASSFASGTYEQYF. DNA of the CDR3: TGTGCCAGCAGTTTTGCTAGCGGTACCTACGAGCAGTACTTC.

The chain recombines TRBV19 with TRBJ1-4; TRBD1 matches at 8 bases. Germline CDR1 and CDR2: LNHDA and SQIVND (reference sequence). V lost 5 bases to trimming and J lost 5 bases; unmatched junction nucleotides: 7. The CDR3 spans 15 residues. The CDR3 nucleotides read TGTGCCAGTAGTCCCCGGACAGGGAAAAATGAAAAACTGTTTTTT. Translation: CASSPRTGKNEKLFF.

The chain employs TRBV9 and TRBJ2-4, with 9 bases fitting TRBD1. CDR1 is SGDLS, CDR2 YYNGEE, per germline. The CDR3 covers 14 residues. V shed 3 bases, J shed 5 bases, and the junction held 3 bases outside the gene matches. Written as DNA, the CDR3 is TGTGCCAGCAGCGCAGGACAGGGGCAAAACATTCAGTACTTC. As protein: CASSAGQGQNIQYF. The whole variable domain, remainder taken from reference TRBV9 and TRBJ2-4, is DSGVTQTPKHLITATGQRVTLRCSPRSGDLSVYWYQQSLDQGLQFLIQYYNGEERAKGNILERFSAQQFPDLHSELNLSSLELGDSALYFCASSAGQGQNIQYFGAGTRLSVL.

J is TRBJ2-7 and V is TRBV28; 9 nucleotides align to TRBD2. V gave up 3 bases and J gave up 6 bases; unmatched junction bases: 6. The CDR3 contains 14 residues. CDR1 is MDHEN and CDR2 is SYDVKM in the germline V gene. CDR3: CASSFGLAGTEQYF. The DNA of the CDR3 is TGTGCCAGCAGTTTCGGGCTAGCGGGGACCGAGCAGTACTTC.

The chain recombines TRBV11-2 with TRBJ2-7; 14 bases line up with TRBD2. V was clipped by 5 bases and J by 3 bases; unmatched bases: 3. The germline V gene has CDR1 SGHAT and CDR2 FQNNGV. The CDR3 covers 15 residues. Here the CDR3 DNA reads TGTGCCAGCAGCATCGGGACTAGCGGGGGCTACGAGCAGTACTTC. Its translation is CASSIGTSGGYEQYF.

This clone was seen once. The chain uses TRBV25-1 and TRBJ1-4, with D uncertain. Trimming removed 4 bases from V and 8 bases from J, with 17 bases in between. The germline V gene encodes CDR1 MGHDK and CDR2 SYGVNS. The CDR3 runs to 15 residues. CDR3 sequence: CASSGGPSVTEKLFF. Here the CDR3 DNA reads TGTGCCAGCAGTGGCGGGCCATCAGTGACCGAAAAACTGTTTTTT.

The chain uses TRBV2 and TRBJ2-5, with D possibly matching TRBD2 (5 bases). Trimming shortened V by 8 bases and J by 5 bases, and 15 bases separated the two germline ends. Germline V lookup: CDR1 SNHLY, CDR2 FYNNEI. This CDR3 is 13 amino acids long. CDR3: CASSGENGETQYF. The CDR3 DNA reads TGTGCCAGCTCCGGGGAGAACGGGGAGACCCAGTACTTC. Supplemented by reference TRBV2 and TRBJ2-5, the full variable domain reads EPEVTQTPSHQVTQMGQEVILRCVPISNHLYFYWYRQILGQKVEFLVSFYNNEISEKSEIFDDQFSVERPDGSNFTLKIRSTKLEDSAMYFCASSGENGETQYFGPGTRLLVL.

J is TRBJ1-3 and V is TRBV4-2, with a weak D call TRBD1 (5 bases). The CDR3 has 17 amino acids. Per the germline V gene, CDR1 is LGHNA and CDR2 is YNFKEQ. Trimming stripped 0 bases from V and 0 bases from J, with 12 bases between. CDR3 in amino acids: CASSQDYGGPSGNTIYF. Written as DNA, the CDR3 is TGTGCCAGCAGCCAAGATTACGGGGGACCCTCTGGAAACACCATATATTTT.

This clone was counted once. The chain is built from TRBV28 and TRBJ1-5; D may be TRBD1 (6 bases). Germline V gives CDR1 MDHEN, CDR2 SYDVKM. V dropped 5 bases and J dropped 7 bases, with 12 bases sitting between them. The CDR3 has 13 residues. The CDR3 protein is CASSGTTMQPQHF. CDR3 sequence (DNA): TGTGCCAGCAGTGGGACAACGATGCAGCCCCAGCATTTT.

This sequence joins TRBV16 and TRBJ2-2, with 10 bases fitting TRBD2. V gave up 0 bases and J gave up 6 bases; unmatched junction bases: 13. Germline V gives CDR1 KGHSY, CDR2 FQNENV. The CDR3 totals 19 residues. CDR3 residues: CASSQSIGLAGVRAGELFF. The CDR3 bases are TGTGCCAGCAGCCAATCGATCGGGCTAGCGGGAGTGAGAGCCGGGGAGCTGTTTTTT.

The table lists this clone with a few counts. The chain couples TRBV28 to TRBJ2-3; a weak D match, TRBD2 (6 bases). Trimming left V 5 bases short and J 4 bases short, with 34 bases between. Germline CDR1 and CDR2: MDHEN and SYDVKM. The CDR3 length is 21 residues. The CDR3 nucleotides are TGTGCCAGCAGTACCCGCCCGGGGAGGAGTGGCGGGGCTGGGCTAGCAGATACGCAGTATTTT. Its translation: CASSTRPGRSGGAGLADTQYF. Using reference TRBV28 and TRBJ2-3 for the parts outside the CDR3, the full variable domain is DVKVTQSSRYLVKRTGEKVFLECVQDMDHENMFWYRQDPGLGLRLIYFSYDVKMKEKGDIPEGYSVSREKKERFSLILESASTNQTSMYLCASSTRPGRSGGAGLADTQYFGPGTRLTVL.

J is TRBJ2-3 and V is TRBV13, with TRBD1 matching over 10 bases. Germline lookup yields CDR1 PRHDT and CDR2 FYEKMQ (reference sequence). Trimming removed 5 bases from V and 4 bases from J; junction bases left unmatched: 3. The CDR3 sequence is 14 residues long. CDR3 DNA: TGTGCCAGCAGCCCGGACAGGGGGGCAGATACGCAGTATTTT. Protein sequence: CASSPDRGADTQYF.

The CDR3 DNA reads as TGTGCCATCAGTGAAAGACAGTACAATGAGCAGTTCTTC. Encoded protein: CAISERQYNEQFF. The chain couples TRBV10-3 to TRBJ2-1; tentatively, D is TRBD1 (5 bases). Germline CDR1 and CDR2: ENHRY and SYGVKD. The CDR3 totals 13 residues. V was trimmed by 3 bases and J by 4 bases, leaving 7 bases between them.